This TCR beta chain was obtained from a study of cytomegalovirus exposure and HLA in healthy donors. Details on this clone: Its antigen is undetermined.

The PCR made use of 60 Vbeta and 13 Jbeta primers. TCRdb keeps only in-frame clones here, not all; method: immunoSEQ multiplex PCR. Of some 200,000 clones listed, about 86% are singletons. Germline CDR1 is SGHRS and CDR2 is YFSETQ. Deletions cut 0 bases from V and 0 bases from J, with 7 bases between. The CDR3 extends over 16 amino acids. Study observations and caveats: Using the classifier, cytomegalovirus status was reportedly diagnosed with high specificity and sensitivity. Common viral pathogens seemed to be connected with several of the most significant clusters, according to a later analysis.

This receptor was taken from a woman between 25 and 40 years old in good health and CMV-seronegative. This chain joins TRBV5-1 and TRBJ2-6, with D uncertain. The sample taken for sequencing was PBMCs. The CDR3: CASSLELHSGANVLTF. The CDR3, as DNA: TGCGCCAGCAGCTTGGAACTACACTCTGGGGCCAACGTCCTGACTTTC.